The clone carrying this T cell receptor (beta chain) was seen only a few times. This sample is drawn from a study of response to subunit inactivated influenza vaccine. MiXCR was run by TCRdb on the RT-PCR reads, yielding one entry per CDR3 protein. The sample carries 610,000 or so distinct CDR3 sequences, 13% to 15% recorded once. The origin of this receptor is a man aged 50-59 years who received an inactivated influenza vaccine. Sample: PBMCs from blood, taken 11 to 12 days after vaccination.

Written as DNA, the CDR3 is TGTGCCTGGAGTCGGCCAGGGGAAGCTTTCTTT. Amino acids: CAWSRPGEAFF. The V and J genes are TRBV30 and TRBJ1-1, with D possibly TRBD1 on 5 matching bases. The V and J ends lost 2 bases and 8 bases respectively, with 9 bases between them. Per the germline V gene, CDR1 is GTSNPN and CDR2 is SVGIG (reference sequence). This CDR3 has 11 residues.